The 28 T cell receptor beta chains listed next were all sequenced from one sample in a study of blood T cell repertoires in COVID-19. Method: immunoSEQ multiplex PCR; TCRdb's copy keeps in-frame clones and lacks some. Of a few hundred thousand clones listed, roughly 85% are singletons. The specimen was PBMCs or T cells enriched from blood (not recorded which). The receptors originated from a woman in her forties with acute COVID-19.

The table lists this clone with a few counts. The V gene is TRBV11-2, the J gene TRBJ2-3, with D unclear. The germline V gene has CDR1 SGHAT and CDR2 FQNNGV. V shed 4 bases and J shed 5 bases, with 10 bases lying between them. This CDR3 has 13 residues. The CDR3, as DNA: TGTGCCAGCAGCTCCGCTATAAAAGATACGCAGTATTTT. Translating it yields CASSSAIKDTQYF. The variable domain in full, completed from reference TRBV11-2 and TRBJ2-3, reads EAGVAQSPRYKIIEKRQSVAFWCNPISGHATLYWYQQILGQGPKLLIQFQNNGVVDDSQLPKDRFSAERLKGVDSTLKIQPAKLEDSAVYLCASSSAIKDTQYFGPGTRLTVL.

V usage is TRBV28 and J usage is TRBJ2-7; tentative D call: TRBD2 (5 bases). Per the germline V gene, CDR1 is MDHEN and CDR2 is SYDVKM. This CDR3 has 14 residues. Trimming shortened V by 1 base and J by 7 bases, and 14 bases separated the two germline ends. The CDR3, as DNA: TGTGCCAGCAGTTTATCTGATATCGGGAAGGAGCAGTACTTC. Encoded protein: CASSLSDIGKEQYF. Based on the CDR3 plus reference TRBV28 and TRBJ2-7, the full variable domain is DVKVTQSSRYLVKRTGEKVFLECVQDMDHENMFWYRQDPGLGLRLIYFSYDVKMKEKGDIPEGYSVSREKKERFSLILESASTNQTSMYLCASSLSDIGKEQYFGPGTRLTVT.

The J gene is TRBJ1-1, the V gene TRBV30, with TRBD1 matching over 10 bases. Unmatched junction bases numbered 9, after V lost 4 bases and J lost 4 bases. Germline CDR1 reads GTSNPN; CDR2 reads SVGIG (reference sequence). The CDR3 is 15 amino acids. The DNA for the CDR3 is TGTGCCTGGACCACCTTGGGACAGGGGAGCACTGAAGCTTTCTTT. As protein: CAWTTLGQGSTEAFF.

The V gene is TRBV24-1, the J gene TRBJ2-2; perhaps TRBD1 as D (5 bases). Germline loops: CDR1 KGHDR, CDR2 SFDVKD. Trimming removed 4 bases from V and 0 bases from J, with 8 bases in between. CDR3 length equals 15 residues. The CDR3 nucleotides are TGTGCCACCAGTGACCTAGGGGCGAACACCGGGGAGCTGTTTTTT. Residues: CATSDLGANTGELFF.

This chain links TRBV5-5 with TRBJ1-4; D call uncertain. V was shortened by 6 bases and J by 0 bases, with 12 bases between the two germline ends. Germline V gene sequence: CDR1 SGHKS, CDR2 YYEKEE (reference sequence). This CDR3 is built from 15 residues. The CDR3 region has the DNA TGTGCCAGCACCGCGAGGGAGTCAACTAATGAAAAACTGTTTTTT. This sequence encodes CASTARESTNEKLFF.

The DNA for the CDR3 is TGTGCCAGCAGCTTCGGCCCCGGACAAGCTAACTATGGCTACACCTTC. Translation: CASSFGPGQANYGYTF. J is TRBJ1-2 and V is TRBV5-4, with TRBD1 as a possible D gene (5 bases). This CDR3 contains 16 residues. CDR1 SGHNT and CDR2 YYREEE come from the germline V gene (reference sequence). V shed 2 bases and J shed 0 bases, with 14 bases lying between them.

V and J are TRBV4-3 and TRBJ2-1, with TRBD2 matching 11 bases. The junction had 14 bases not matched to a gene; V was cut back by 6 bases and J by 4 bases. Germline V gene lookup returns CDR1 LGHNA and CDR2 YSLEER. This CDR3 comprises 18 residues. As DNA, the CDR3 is TGCGCCAGCAGGAGAGAGGCGGCTAGCGGGAGGTCATACAATGAGCAGTTCTTC. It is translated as CASRREAASGRSYNEQFF.

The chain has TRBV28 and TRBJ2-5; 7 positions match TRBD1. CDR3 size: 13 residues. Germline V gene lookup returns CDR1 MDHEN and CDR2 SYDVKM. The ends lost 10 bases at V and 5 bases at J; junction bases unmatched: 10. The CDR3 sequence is CATGRLDRETQYF. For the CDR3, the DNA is TGTGCCACCGGCCGATTGGACAGGGAGACCCAGTACTTC. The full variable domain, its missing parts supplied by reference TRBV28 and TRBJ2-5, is DVKVTQSSRYLVKRTGEKVFLECVQDMDHENMFWYRQDPGLGLRLIYFSYDVKMKEKGDIPEGYSVSREKKERFSLILESASTNQTSMYLCATGRLDRETQYFGPGTRLLVL.

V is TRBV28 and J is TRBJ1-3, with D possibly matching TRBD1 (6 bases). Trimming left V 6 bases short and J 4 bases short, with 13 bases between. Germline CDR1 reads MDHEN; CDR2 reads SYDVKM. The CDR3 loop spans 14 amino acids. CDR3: CASRDTGSGNTIYF. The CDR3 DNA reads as TGTGCCAGCAGAGATACAGGGTCAGGAAACACCATATATTTT.

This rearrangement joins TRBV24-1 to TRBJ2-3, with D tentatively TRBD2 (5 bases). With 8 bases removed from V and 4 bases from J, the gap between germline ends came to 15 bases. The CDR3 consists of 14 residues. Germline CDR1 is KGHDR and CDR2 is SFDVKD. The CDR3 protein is CATTPSEGSDTQYF. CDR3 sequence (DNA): TGTGCCACCACCCCGTCCGAGGGCTCAGATACGCAGTATTTT.

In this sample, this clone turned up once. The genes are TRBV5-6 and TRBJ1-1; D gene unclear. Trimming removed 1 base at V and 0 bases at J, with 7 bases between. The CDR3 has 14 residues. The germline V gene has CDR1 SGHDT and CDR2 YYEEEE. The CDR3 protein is CASSLPGMNTEAFF. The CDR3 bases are TGTGCCAGCAGCTTGCCGGGGATGAACACTGAAGCTTTCTTT.

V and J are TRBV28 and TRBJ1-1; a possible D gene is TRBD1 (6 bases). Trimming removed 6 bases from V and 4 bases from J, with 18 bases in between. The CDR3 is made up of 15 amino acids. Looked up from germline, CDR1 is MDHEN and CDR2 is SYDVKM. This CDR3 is CASSVAGARATEAFF. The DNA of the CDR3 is TGTGCCAGCAGCGTTGCAGGGGCCCGGGCCACTGAAGCTTTCTTT.

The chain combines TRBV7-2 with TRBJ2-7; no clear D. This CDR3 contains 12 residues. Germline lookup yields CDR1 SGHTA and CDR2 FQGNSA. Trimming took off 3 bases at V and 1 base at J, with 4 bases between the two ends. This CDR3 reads CASSLESYEQYF. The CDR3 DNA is TGTGCCAGCAGCTTGGAGTCCTACGAGCAGTACTTC.

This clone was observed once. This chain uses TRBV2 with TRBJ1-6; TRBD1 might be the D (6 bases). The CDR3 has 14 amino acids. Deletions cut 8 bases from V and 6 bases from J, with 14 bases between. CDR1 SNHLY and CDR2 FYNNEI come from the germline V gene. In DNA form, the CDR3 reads TGTGCCAGCGTCGAGCAGGGGCTTAATTCACCCCTCCACTTT. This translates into CASVEQGLNSPLHF.

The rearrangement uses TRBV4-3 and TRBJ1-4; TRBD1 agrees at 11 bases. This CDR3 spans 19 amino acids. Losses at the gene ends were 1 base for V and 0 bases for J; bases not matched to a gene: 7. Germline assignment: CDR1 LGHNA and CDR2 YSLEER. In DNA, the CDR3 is TGCGCCAGCAGCCAAGGGTGGACAGGGGGCGGAGCAACTAATGAAAAACTGTTTTTT. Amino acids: CASSQGWTGGGATNEKLFF.

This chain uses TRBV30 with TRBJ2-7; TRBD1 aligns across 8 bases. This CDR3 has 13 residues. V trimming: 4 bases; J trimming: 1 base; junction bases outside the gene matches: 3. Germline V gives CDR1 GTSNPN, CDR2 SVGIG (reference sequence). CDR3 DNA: TGTGCCTGGACGGGGACAGGTTCCTACGAGCAGTACTTC. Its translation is CAWTGTGSYEQYF.

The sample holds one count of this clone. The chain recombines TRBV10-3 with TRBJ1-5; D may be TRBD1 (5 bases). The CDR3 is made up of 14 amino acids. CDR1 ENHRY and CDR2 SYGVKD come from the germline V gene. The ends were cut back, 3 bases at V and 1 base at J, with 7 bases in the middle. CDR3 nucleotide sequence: TGTGCCATCAGTGACCAGGGAAGCAATCAGCCCCAGCATTTT. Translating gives CAISDQGSNQPQHF.

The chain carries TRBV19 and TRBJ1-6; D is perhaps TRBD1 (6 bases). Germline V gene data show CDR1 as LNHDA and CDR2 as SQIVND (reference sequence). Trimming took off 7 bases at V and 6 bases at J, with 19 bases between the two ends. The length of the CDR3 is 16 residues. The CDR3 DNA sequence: TGTGCCAGTAAAACGGCGGACAGCGGCCTTAATTCACCCCTCCACTTT. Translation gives CASKTADSGLNSPLHF.

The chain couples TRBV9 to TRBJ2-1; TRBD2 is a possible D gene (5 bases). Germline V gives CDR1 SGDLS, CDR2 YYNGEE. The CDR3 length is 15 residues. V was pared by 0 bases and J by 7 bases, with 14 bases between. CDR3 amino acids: CASSVATRTQNEQFF. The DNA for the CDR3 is TGTGCCAGCAGCGTAGCTACTAGGACCCAGAATGAGCAGTTCTTC.

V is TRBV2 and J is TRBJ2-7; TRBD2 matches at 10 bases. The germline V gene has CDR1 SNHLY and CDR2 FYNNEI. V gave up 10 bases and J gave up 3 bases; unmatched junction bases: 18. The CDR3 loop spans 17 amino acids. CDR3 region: CATEAGTSAERGYEQYF. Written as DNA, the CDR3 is TGTGCCACTGAAGCAGGGACTAGCGCCGAAAGGGGCTACGAGCAGTACTTC. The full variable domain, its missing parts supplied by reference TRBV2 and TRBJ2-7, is EPEVTQTPSHQVTQMGQEVILRCVPISNHLYFYWYRQILGQKVEFLVSFYNNEISEKSEIFDDQFSVERPDGSNFTLKIRSTKLEDSAMYFCATEAGTSAERGYEQYFGPGTRLTVT.

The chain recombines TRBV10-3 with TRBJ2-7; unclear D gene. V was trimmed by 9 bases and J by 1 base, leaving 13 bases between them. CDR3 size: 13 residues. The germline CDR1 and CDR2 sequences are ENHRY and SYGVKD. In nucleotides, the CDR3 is TGTGCCATGAACAGAGAAGCTTCCTACGAGCAGTACTTC. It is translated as CAMNREASYEQYF.

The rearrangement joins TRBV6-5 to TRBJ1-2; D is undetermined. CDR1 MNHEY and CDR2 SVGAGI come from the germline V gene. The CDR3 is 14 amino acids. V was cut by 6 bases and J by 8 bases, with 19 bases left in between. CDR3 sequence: CASSSPSRWLGYTF. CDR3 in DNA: TGTGCCAGCAGCTCCCCTAGTCGGTGGTTGGGCTACACCTTC.

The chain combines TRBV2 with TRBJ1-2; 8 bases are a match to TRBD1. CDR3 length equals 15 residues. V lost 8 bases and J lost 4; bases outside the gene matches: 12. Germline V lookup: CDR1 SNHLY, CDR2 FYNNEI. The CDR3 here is CASAPGQASFYGYTF. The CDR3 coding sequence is TGTGCCAGCGCACCGGGACAGGCTTCGTTCTATGGCTACACCTTC.

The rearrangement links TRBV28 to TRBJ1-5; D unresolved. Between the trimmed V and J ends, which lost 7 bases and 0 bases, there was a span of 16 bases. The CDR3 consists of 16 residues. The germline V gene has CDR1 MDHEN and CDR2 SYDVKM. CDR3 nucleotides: TGTGCCAGCATCCCAGGATGGCCCCATAGCAATCAGCCCCAGCATTTT. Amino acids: CASIPGWPHSNQPQHF.

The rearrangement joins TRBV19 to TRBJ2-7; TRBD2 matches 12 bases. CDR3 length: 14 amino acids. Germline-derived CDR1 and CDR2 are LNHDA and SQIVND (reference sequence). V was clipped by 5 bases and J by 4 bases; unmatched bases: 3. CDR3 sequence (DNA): TGTGCCAGTAGTCTAGCGGGAGGGCCTTACGAGCAGTACTTC. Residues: CASSLAGGPYEQYF.

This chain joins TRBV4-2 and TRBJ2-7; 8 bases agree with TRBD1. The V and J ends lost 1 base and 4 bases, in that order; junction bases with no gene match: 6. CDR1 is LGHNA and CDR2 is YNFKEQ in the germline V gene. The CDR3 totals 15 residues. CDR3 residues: CASSQALQGAYEQYF. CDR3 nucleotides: TGTGCCAGCAGCCAAGCCCTCCAGGGGGCGTACGAGCAGTACTTC.

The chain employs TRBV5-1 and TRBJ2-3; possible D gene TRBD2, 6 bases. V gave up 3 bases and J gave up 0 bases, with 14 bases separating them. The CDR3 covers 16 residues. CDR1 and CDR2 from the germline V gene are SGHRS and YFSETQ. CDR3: CASSWGLPISTDTQYF. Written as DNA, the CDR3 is TGCGCCAGCAGCTGGGGACTCCCCATTAGCACAGATACGCAGTATTTT. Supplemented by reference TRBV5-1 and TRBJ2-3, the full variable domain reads KAGVTQTPRYLIKTRGQQVTLSCSPISGHRSVSWYQQTPGQGLQFLFEYFSETQRNKGNFPGRFSGRQFSNSRSEMNVSTLELGDSALYLCASSWGLPISTDTQYFGPGTRLTVL.

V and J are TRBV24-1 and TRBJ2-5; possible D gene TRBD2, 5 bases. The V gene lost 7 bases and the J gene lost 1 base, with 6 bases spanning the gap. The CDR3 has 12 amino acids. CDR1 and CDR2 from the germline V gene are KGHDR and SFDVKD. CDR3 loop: CATRDSQETQYF. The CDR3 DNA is TGTGCCACCAGGGACTCCCAAGAGACCCAGTACTTC.